The TCR beta chain under discussion was sequenced for a study of shared clonotypes between healthy human individuals. In the original processing: ImmunoSEQ only sent back junction sequences with no quality scores, so filtering was done differently. Method: immunoSEQ multiplex PCR; TCRdb's copy keeps in-frame clones and lacks some. The D gene and trimming were derived from the DNA, and the V and J assignments and clone size from that table. The table records some 740,000 clones, almost 95% of them present only once. Positively selected for CCR7, the CD45RO-negative cells used as naive CD8 cells excluded terminally differentiated effector memory CD45RA+ cells. Whole-study findings and limits: There were few donors, and this limited the genetic and exposure-history diversity represented.

This CDR3 contains 14 residues. Germline V gives CDR1 SGHVS, CDR2 FNYEAQ. Trimming took off 6 bases at V and 0 bases at J, with 10 bases between the two ends. Of note for this clone: Its target is unknown.

The sequence came from a man aged 30 to 39 in good health. The rearrangement uses TRBV7-6 and TRBJ2-3; the D gene is possibly TRBD2 (5 bases). The sequencing sample was made of naive CD8+ T cells sorted from blood. The CDR3 DNA reads as TGTGCCAGCAGAAGAAGCGGTAGCACAGATACGCAGTATTTT. It yields the protein CASRRSGSTDTQYF.